These T cell receptor beta chains were read from a single sample in a study of blood T cells in healthy people across ages. A single record per CDR3 protein comes from TCRdb applying MiXCR to the 5' RACE reads. The data show around 500,000 distinct CDR3 sequences, roughly 48% seen once. Input material: blood. The receptors were gathered from a man older than 75 in good health. Each CDR3 is given with its conserved first and last residue. The size field is filled for only some rows; it gives once, few, many or a size class.

clone size,J gene,V gene,CDR3 length,CDR3 protein
few,TRBJ2-3,TRBV4-3,17,CASSQDIGRSGSDTQYF
many,TRBJ2-1,TRBV7-9,15,CASSSVSSSYNEQFF
few,TRBJ2-7,TRBV7-3,14,CASSFDGTSYEQYF
.,.,TRBV6-2/TRBV6-3,15,CASRKGQGGVYEQYF
.,TRBJ1-2,TRBV7-9,17,CASSLSGTGGTGYGYTF
.,TRBJ2-1,TRBV4-1,13,CASSPSWDSPRFF
few,TRBJ2-1,TRBV7-9,14,CATEETSGTNEQFF
few,TRBJ2-1,TRBV4-3,13,CASSQNRDNEQFF
.,TRBJ2-1,TRBV15,18,CATSSPWALAGQNNEQFF
.,TRBJ1-5,TRBV20-1,15,CSASGQGGRNQPQHF
few,TRBJ2-1,TRBV2,15,CASSRLVASYNEQFF
few,TRBJ1-6,TRBV6-6,16,CAGSPGTADYNSPLHF
.,TRBJ2-7,TRBV12-3/TRBV12-4,14,CASTPGTSVNEQYF
many,TRBJ2-5,TRBV6-5,16,CASSPTRGLHEETQYF
few,TRBJ2-1,TRBV20-1,16,CSASRDKPGSYNEQFF
.,TRBJ2-2,TRBV6-6,13,CAGSSTNTGELFF
.,.,TRBV6-6,16,CASSRASGTESYEQYF
few,TRBJ2-7,TRBV29-1,12,CSVSQRGYEQYF
.,TRBJ1-1,TRBV10-3,15,CAISESDRTNTEAFF
.,TRBJ2-3,TRBV4-2,14,CASSPMGPEDTQYF
many,TRBJ2-5,TRBV9,15,CASSVGTGGPETQYF
.,TRBJ2-6,TRBV6-2/TRBV6-3,14,CASDGGSGANVLTF
many,TRBJ2-5,TRBV29-1,13,CSVARDSAETQYF
many,TRBJ2-2,TRBV6-6,13,CASSRQGTGELFF
.,TRBJ1-1,TRBV7-2,15,CASSSEQGLNTEAFF
.,TRBJ2-1,TRBV9,16,CASSAPGANSYNEQFF
once,TRBJ2-7,TRBV7-2,16,CASSPRTSGRTYEQYF
few,TRBJ2-5,TRBV11-2,17,CASSPYPSRGRGETQYF
few,TRBJ1-2,TRBV5-1,15,CASSFGTGANYGYTF
few,TRBJ1-6,TRBV6-5,15,CASSTPGQINSPLHF
.,.,TRBV6-5,21,CASSYSRRARPGQGSYNEQYF
.,TRBJ2-1,TRBV29-1,16,CSVEGGEGQGADEQFF
.,TRBJ2-7,TRBV18,15,CASSLDLAAVNEQYF
few,TRBJ2-1,TRBV7-2,17,CASSLARWTSGNNEQFF
.,TRBJ2-7,TRBV18,14,CASSLSALSYEQYF
.,TRBJ2-7,TRBV30,13,CAWSKTGGYEQYF
once,.,TRBV28,17,CASRGDRVGISNQPQYF
few,TRBJ2-1,TRBV29-1,15,CSVGGGTSGYNEQFF
.,TRBJ2-5,TRBV7-6,13,CASASGAFPAQYF
.,TRBJ2-7,TRBV13,13,CACSPRTRSEQYF
.,TRBJ2-3,TRBV5-6,13,CASSVVVADTQYF
.,TRBJ2-7,TRBV12-3/TRBV12-4,16,CASSFGSGRAKYEQYF
many,TRBJ1-2,TRBV29-1,14,CSVEIFSLNYGYTF
.,TRBJ1-2,TRBV25-1,16,CASSEPGQGQDYGYTF
.,TRBJ2-3,TRBV7-3,13,CASSSYPGRAQYF
.,TRBJ1-4,TRBV20-1,10,CSARREKLFF
.,TRBJ2-7,TRBV4-1,14,CASSQDPDREKQYF
.,TRBJ2-1,TRBV6-6,17,CAGYQGARGVRVNEQFF
few,TRBJ2-1,TRBV29-1,13,CSVGQGGGNEQFF
.,TRBJ2-7,TRBV7-2,16,CASSRGLAVGSGEQYF
few,TRBJ2-1,TRBV12-3/TRBV12-4,14,CASSDWALNNEQFF
.,TRBJ2-1,TRBV20-1,14,CSARDSPILNEQFF
many,TRBJ2-7,TRBV6-5,13,CASKGAGVNEQYF
.,TRBJ2-5,TRBV5-5,15,CASSLGEVPQETQYF
.,TRBJ2-3,TRBV14,16,CASSPAGGFAMDTQYF
many,TRBJ2-3,TRBV6-5,17,CASSYQSRGGLADTQYF
few,TRBJ2-7,TRBV7-3,15,CASSPSWCVTYEQYF
.,TRBJ1-2,TRBV7-9,14,CASSLDGTGNGYTF